The entry below describes one T cell receptor beta chain. What it recognizes is unknown. The timepoints at which blood was sampled were baseline, cycle 4 day 1, and cycle 7 day 1. The data stem from a study of OX40 agonist ivuxolimab in advanced cancers. Across the whole study: Earlier treatment with anti-PD-1, anti-PD-L1 or anti-CTLA-4 was permitted, and 30% to 40% had received some.

CDR3 length: 13 residues. Germline CDR1 MDHEN, CDR2 SYDVKM. V lost 5 bases and J lost 4, with 11 bases in between. Regarding the study as a whole: Dosing at 0.1 to 3.0 mg/kg was accompanied by clonal expansion of CD4+ and CD8+ blood T cells by week 6.

Repertoires were generated with immunoSEQ multiplex PCR, while TCRdb's copy carries only in-frame clones and drops some. The sample has some 71,000 clones, about 89% seen once; the top ten hold roughly 15%. Here the sequenced sample was CD4+ or CD8+ T cells sorted from blood, taken in a trial of the OX40 agonist ivuxolimab. This clonotype was obtained from an adult with an advanced solid tumor such as melanoma, head and neck, liver or kidney cancer. This rearrangement joins TRBV28 to TRBJ1-2, with TRBD1 as a possible D gene (5 bases). The CDR3 DNA follows: TGTGCCAGCAGTGCTCGGGGCATCTATGGCTACACCTTC. This encodes CASSARGIYGYTF.